These T cell receptor beta chains were read from a single sample in a study of cytomegalovirus exposure and HLA in healthy donors. The assay was immunoSEQ multiplex PCR, and TCRdb's table has in-frame clones only and misses some. Counted here are 150,000 or so clones, 73% occurring once; the ten biggest clones make up 1.5% to 2%. Sequencing was done on a sample of PBMCs. These receptors originate from a woman aged 18-29 years in good health and CMV-seronegative. The CDR3 runs from the conserved cysteine through the conserved F or W. The D gene is left open where the match is weak. The size field is filled for only some rows; it gives once, few, many or a size class.

v_gene	d_gene	j_gene	abundance	CDR3aa	CDR3nt
TRBV10-3	TRBD2	TRBJ2-7	-	CATSGSSYEQYF	TGTGCCACTAGCGGGAGCTCCTACGAGCAGTACTTC
TRBV9	-	TRBJ2-2	once	CASSVVVDPGTGELFF	TGTGCCAGCAGCGTAGTGGTTGATCCGGGCACCGGGGAGCTGTTTTTT
TRBV5-1	TRBD2	TRBJ2-2	-	CASSLRLAGGSGELFF	TGCGCCAGCAGCTTGCGTCTAGCGGGAGGGTCCGGGGAGCTGTTTTTT
TRBV5-4	-	TRBJ2-3	-	CASSLGHRGIADTQYF	TGTGCCAGCAGCTTGGGCCATCGAGGGATAGCAGATACGCAGTATTTT
TRBV18	-	TRBJ1-1	-	CASSPPSVNTEAFF	TGTGCCAGCTCACCACCCTCCGTGAACACTGAAGCTTTCTTT
TRBV28	TRBD1	TRBJ1-1	-	CASSLHSGTANTEAFF	TGTGCCAGCAGCCTCCACTCCGGGACAGCGAACACTGAAGCTTTCTTT
TRBV6-1	-	TRBJ2-2	-	CASREQPQPTVTGELFF	TGTGCCAGCAGGGAACAGCCCCAACCGACAGTCACCGGGGAGCTGTTTTTT
TRBV15	-	TRBJ1-1	-	CATSREYFNNEAFF	TGTGCCACCAGCAGAGAATATTTTAACAATGAAGCTTTCTTT
TRBV6-5	-	TRBJ1-2	few	CASRPPVGARGYTF	TGTGCCAGCAGGCCCCCCGTGGGGGCGAGGGGCTACACCTTC
TRBV29-1	TRBD1	TRBJ1-1	-	CSGGNAGGGTEAFF	TGCAGCGGGGGGAATGCAGGGGGAGGCACTGAAGCTTTCTTT
TRBV5-1	-	TRBJ1-2	-	CASSLGTYYGYTF	TGCGCCAGCAGCCTCGGGACTTACTATGGCTACACCTTC
TRBV30	-	TRBJ1-1	-	CAWRFRGNTEAFF	TGTGCCTGGAGGTTCAGGGGAAACACTGAAGCTTTCTTT
TRBV2	-	TRBJ1-3	-	CASTLSRAGTGNTIYF	TGTGCCAGCACCCTAAGTAGGGCAGGGACTGGAAACACCATATATTTT
TRBV19	-	TRBJ2-5	-	CASSRGDSIQETQYF	TGTGCCAGTAGTAGGGGGGACAGCATTCAAGAGACCCAGTACTTC
TRBV5-1	TRBD2	TRBJ2-2	-	CASSLLAGLNGELFF	TGCGCCAGCAGCTTACTAGCGGGATTAAACGGGGAGCTGTTTTTT
TRBV9	TRBD1	TRBJ1-2	-	CASNVRGGPEWSGRTGVNYGYTF	TGTGCCAGCAACGTAAGAGGAGGGCCAGAGTGGTCGGGTAGAACAGGGGTGAACTATGGCTACACCTTC
TRBV18	TRBD2	TRBJ2-1	-	CASSPPGLAGGAIDEQFF	TGTGCCAGCTCGCCACCGGGACTAGCGGGAGGTGCCATCGATGAGCAGTTCTTC
TRBV15	TRBD1	TRBJ1-5	-	CATSRGRESRDRENQPQHF	TGTGCCACCAGCAGAGGACGTGAATCCCGGGACAGGGAAAATCAGCCCCAGCATTTT
TRBV5-4	TRBD2	TRBJ2-1	-	CASSLALAGVRNEQFF	TGTGCCAGCAGCTTGGCGCTAGCGGGAGTTAGGAATGAGCAGTTCTTC
TRBV6-5	-	TRBJ2-5	-	CASREGGVETQYF	TGTGCCAGCAGGGAGGGCGGGGTAGAGACCCAGTACTTC
TRBV4-1	TRBD1	TRBJ2-7	-	CASSQGTGGSYGQYF	TGCGCCAGCAGCCAAGGGACAGGGGGGTCCTACGGGCAGTACTTC
TRBV29-1	-	TRBJ2-6	-	CSVVGLSSGANVLTF	TGCAGCGTTGTCGGACTCAGCTCTGGGGCCAACGTCCTGACTTTC
TRBV18	TRBD1	TRBJ2-3	-	CASSPGTGYTDTQYF	TGTGCCAGCTCACCCGGGACAGGCTACACAGATACGCAGTATTTT
TRBV27	TRBD2	TRBJ2-3	-	CASRAGVSSGRDTQYF	TGTGCCAGTCGCGCGGGGGTGTCTAGCGGGAGAGATACGCAGTATTTT